One sample yielded the 17 T cell receptor beta chains listed below, sequenced in a study of T-cell memory formation after mild COVID-19. TCRdb redid the calling of the 5' RACE reads with MiXCR, one entry per CDR3 protein. The top ten hold roughly a fifth of the sample, which has some 300,000 distinct CDR3 sequences, 20% to 25% seen once. Sequencing input: PBMCs or a T cell subset sorted from them (not recorded which). Receptors originate from a man aged 18 to 29 who had mild COVID-19 (a few samples of this study predate the infection). Cell type and time point are not known.

This clonotype has only a few counts. The chain joins TRBV13 to TRBJ1-2; D gene uncertain. The CDR3 has 15 residues. Germline CDR1 reads PRHDT; CDR2 reads FYEKMQ (reference sequence). The ends were cut back, 4 bases at V and 7 bases at J, with 19 bases in the middle. The CDR3 sequence is CASSYSSSGLGGYTF. CDR3 coding DNA: TGTGCCAGCAGCTACTCGTCGTCGGGTCTAGGTGGCTACACCTTC. Full variable domain (remainder filled in from reference TRBV13 and TRBJ1-2): AAGVIQSPRHLIKEKRETATLKCYPIPRHDTVYWYQQGPGQDPQFLISFYEKMQSDKGSIPDRFSAQQFSDYHSELNMSSLELGDSALYFCASSYSSSGLGGYTFGSGTRLTVV.

This clonotype was counted between two and nine times. This chain connects TRBV6-2 or TRBV6-3 to TRBJ2-1, with D possibly being TRBD1 or TRBD2 (5 bases each). V lost 4 bases and J lost 0, with 19 bases in between. The CDR3 sequence is 18 residues long. Per germline, CDR1 MNHEY and CDR2 SVGEGT. The chain's CDR3 is CASSWDRDAGISYNEQFF. CDR3 coding DNA: TGTGCCAGCAGTTGGGACCGGGACGCAGGAATCTCCTACAATGAGCAGTTCTTC.

The chain uses TRBV10-3 and TRBJ1-2, with 9 positions matching TRBD1. J gave up 4 bases and V 6 bases, and 6 bases lay outside the gene matches. Germline V gene data show CDR1 as ENHRY and CDR2 as SYGVKD. The CDR3 contains 14 residues. The CDR3, as DNA: TGTGCCATCAGCCCCGGGACAGGGCTCTATGGCTACACCTTC. Protein sequence: CAISPGTGLYGYTF.

This clonotype was detected only a few times. The CDR3 nucleotides read TGTGCCAGCAGTTACTCGATGAACACTGAAGCTTTCTTT. Residues: CASSYSMNTEAFF. The gene calls are TRBV6-6 and TRBJ1-1; no clear D gene. This CDR3 is 13 amino acids long. Between the trimmed V and J ends, which lost 0 bases and 0 bases, there was a span of 2 bases. Germline V lookup: CDR1 MNHNY, CDR2 SVGAGI (reference sequence).

This clonotype has only a few counts. The chain couples TRBV30 to TRBJ1-1; tentative D call: TRBD1 (5 bases). In germline, CDR1 is GTSNPN, CDR2 SVGIG (reference sequence). The germline V and J ends were trimmed by 8 bases and 1 base, with 11 bases remaining between them. The CDR3 consists of 12 residues. In nucleotides, the CDR3 is TGTGCCGAGGGGAGGGGGAACACTGAAGCTTTCTTT. Its protein product is CAEGRGNTEAFF.

This clonotype was seen more than once but under ten times. CDR3: CASSLGQFGGYTF. The CDR3 nucleotides read TGTGCCAGCAGTCTGGGACAGTTTGGAGGCTACACCTTC. The chain couples TRBV6-2 or TRBV6-3 to TRBJ1-2; 7 bases line up with TRBD1. V lost 5 bases to trimming and J lost 8 bases; unmatched junction nucleotides: 8. Germline values: CDR1 MNHEY, CDR2 SVGEGT. The CDR3 is 13 residues long.

With respect to this clonotype: The CDR3 end shows no conserved phenylalanine or tryptophan, and so a read error is likely. The gene calls are TRBV7-8 and TRBJ1-3, with a weak D call TRBD1 (6 bases). Germline V gene lookup returns CDR1 SGHVS and CDR2 FQNEAQ. V shed 1 base and J shed 2 bases, with 33 bases lying between them. This CDR3 has 23 amino acids. The CDR3 loop reads CASSLEGARGQGRTGFAGNTIYC. CDR3 nucleotides: TGTGCCAGCAGCTTAGAAGGGGCCAGGGGCCAGGGCCGGACGGGATTCGCTGGAAACACCATATATTGT.

This clonotype was observed at least ten times. The chain is built from TRBV6-2 or TRBV6-3 and TRBJ2-7, with TRBD1 identical over 7 bases. CDR1 and CDR2 (germline): MNHEY, SVGEGT. The CDR3 contains 16 residues. Unmatched junction bases numbered 13, after V lost 2 bases and J lost 6 bases. In nucleotides, the CDR3 is TGTGCCAGCAGTTACGCTCGGGACAGTCACCGGGTCGAGCAGTACGTC. This translates into CASSYARDSHRVEQYV.

The sample holds a few counts of this clonotype. DNA for the CDR3: TGTGCCGAGGGCCTAGCTGGCTACGAGCAGTACTTC. Its translation: CAEGLAGYEQYF. The V gene is TRBV2, the J gene TRBJ2-7; a weak D match, TRBD2 (5 bases). The CDR3 is 12 amino acids. CDR1 is SNHLY and CDR2 is FYNNEI in the germline V gene. V was clipped by 11 bases and J by 3 bases, with 14 bases between them.

This rearrangement joins TRBV5-1 to TRBJ2-5; D not resolved. This CDR3 region has 14 residues. Trimming removed 0 bases at V and 2 bases at J, with 8 bases between. Germline loops: CDR1 SGHRS, CDR2 YFSETQ. The CDR3 DNA reads TGCGCCAGCAGCTTGGGGGATCGTCAAGAGACCCAGTACTTC. Amino acid sequence: CASSLGDRQETQYF.

This clonotype was found a few times. Here the CDR3 reads CASSPGQNTDTQYF. In nucleotides, the CDR3 is TGCGCCAGCAGCCCGGGACAGAACACAGATACGCAGTATTTT. The genes are TRBV5-1 and TRBJ2-3; 7 positions match TRBD1. V gave up 4 bases and J gave up 2 bases; unmatched junction bases: 4. The CDR3 runs to 14 residues. Germline V gene sequence: CDR1 SGHRS, CDR2 YFSETQ.

This clonotype has more than one count but fewer than ten. The chain couples TRBV7-9 to TRBJ2-3; 7 nucleotides line up with TRBD2. The V gene's germline CDR1 is SEHNR and CDR2 FQNEAQ (reference sequence). The CDR3 length is 14 residues. Germline trimming cut 5 bases from V and 2 bases from J; bases unmatched to any gene: 4. CDR3: CASSRTSTTDTQYF. As DNA, the CDR3 is TGTGCCAGCAGCCGGACTAGTACCACAGATACGCAGTATTTT. Filled out from reference TRBV7-9 and TRBJ2-3, the complete variable domain reads DTGVSQNPRHKITKRGQNVTFRCDPISEHNRLYWYRQTLGQGPEFLTYFQNEAQLEKSRLLSDRFSAERPKGSFSTLEIQRTEQGDSAMYLCASSRTSTTDTQYFGPGTRLTVL.

The chain is built from TRBV20-1 and TRBJ2-5, with no clear D. Germline V CDR1 and CDR2: DFQATT, SNEGSKA (reference sequence). V lost 1 base and J lost 7, with 4 bases in between. This CDR3 spans 10 amino acids. CDR3 protein: CSARGGTQYF. Here the CDR3 DNA reads TGCAGTGCTAGAGGGGGGACCCAGTACTTC.

The J gene is TRBJ1-5, the V gene TRBV7-2; TRBD1 agrees at 7 bases. The CDR3 spans 13 residues. With 5 bases clipped from V and 7 bases from J, the junction kept 5 bases outside the gene matches. Germline V CDR1 and CDR2: SGHTA, FQGNSA. The CDR3 is CASSPGQSQPQHF. The DNA of the CDR3 is TGTGCCAGCAGCCCGGGACAGTCACAGCCCCAGCATTTT.

This clonotype occurred a few times. The chain uses TRBV19 and TRBJ1-2; D call uncertain. CDR1 and CDR2 from the germline V gene are LNHDA and SQIVND (reference sequence). This CDR3 spans 14 amino acids. The V end lost 3 bases, the J end lost 2 bases, and 10 bases lay between the germline ends. CDR3 protein: CASSMGTQNYGYTF. CDR3 coding DNA: TGTGCCAGTAGTATGGGCACGCAGAACTATGGCTACACCTTC.

Only a few counts were recorded for this clonotype. The chain recombines TRBV4-3 with TRBJ1-2, with 10 bases fitting TRBD1. The CDR3 is 15 amino acids. The germline gives CDR1 LGHNA, CDR2 YSLEER. Trimming removed 1 base from V and 4 bases from J; junction bases left unmatched: 3. The CDR3 loop reads CASSQATGGFYGYTF. The CDR3 DNA follows: TGCGCCAGCAGCCAAGCGACAGGGGGCTTCTATGGCTACACCTTC.

The table lists this clonotype with a few counts. V is TRBV7-2 and J is TRBJ1-2, with D unresolved. The CDR3 covers 14 residues. Trimming left V 3 bases short and J 6 bases short, with 14 bases between. Germline loops: CDR1 SGHTA, CDR2 FQGNSA. CDR3 region: CASSFIGGSHGYTF. As DNA, the CDR3 is TGTGCCAGCAGCTTTATAGGCGGCAGTCATGGCTACACCTTC. The variable domain in full, completed from reference TRBV7-2 and TRBJ1-2, reads GAGVSQSPSNKVTEKGKDVELRCDPISGHTALYWYRQSLGQGLEFLIYFQGNSAPDKSGLPSDRFSAERTGGSVSTLTIQRTQQEDSAVYLCASSFIGGSHGYTFGSGTRLTVV.